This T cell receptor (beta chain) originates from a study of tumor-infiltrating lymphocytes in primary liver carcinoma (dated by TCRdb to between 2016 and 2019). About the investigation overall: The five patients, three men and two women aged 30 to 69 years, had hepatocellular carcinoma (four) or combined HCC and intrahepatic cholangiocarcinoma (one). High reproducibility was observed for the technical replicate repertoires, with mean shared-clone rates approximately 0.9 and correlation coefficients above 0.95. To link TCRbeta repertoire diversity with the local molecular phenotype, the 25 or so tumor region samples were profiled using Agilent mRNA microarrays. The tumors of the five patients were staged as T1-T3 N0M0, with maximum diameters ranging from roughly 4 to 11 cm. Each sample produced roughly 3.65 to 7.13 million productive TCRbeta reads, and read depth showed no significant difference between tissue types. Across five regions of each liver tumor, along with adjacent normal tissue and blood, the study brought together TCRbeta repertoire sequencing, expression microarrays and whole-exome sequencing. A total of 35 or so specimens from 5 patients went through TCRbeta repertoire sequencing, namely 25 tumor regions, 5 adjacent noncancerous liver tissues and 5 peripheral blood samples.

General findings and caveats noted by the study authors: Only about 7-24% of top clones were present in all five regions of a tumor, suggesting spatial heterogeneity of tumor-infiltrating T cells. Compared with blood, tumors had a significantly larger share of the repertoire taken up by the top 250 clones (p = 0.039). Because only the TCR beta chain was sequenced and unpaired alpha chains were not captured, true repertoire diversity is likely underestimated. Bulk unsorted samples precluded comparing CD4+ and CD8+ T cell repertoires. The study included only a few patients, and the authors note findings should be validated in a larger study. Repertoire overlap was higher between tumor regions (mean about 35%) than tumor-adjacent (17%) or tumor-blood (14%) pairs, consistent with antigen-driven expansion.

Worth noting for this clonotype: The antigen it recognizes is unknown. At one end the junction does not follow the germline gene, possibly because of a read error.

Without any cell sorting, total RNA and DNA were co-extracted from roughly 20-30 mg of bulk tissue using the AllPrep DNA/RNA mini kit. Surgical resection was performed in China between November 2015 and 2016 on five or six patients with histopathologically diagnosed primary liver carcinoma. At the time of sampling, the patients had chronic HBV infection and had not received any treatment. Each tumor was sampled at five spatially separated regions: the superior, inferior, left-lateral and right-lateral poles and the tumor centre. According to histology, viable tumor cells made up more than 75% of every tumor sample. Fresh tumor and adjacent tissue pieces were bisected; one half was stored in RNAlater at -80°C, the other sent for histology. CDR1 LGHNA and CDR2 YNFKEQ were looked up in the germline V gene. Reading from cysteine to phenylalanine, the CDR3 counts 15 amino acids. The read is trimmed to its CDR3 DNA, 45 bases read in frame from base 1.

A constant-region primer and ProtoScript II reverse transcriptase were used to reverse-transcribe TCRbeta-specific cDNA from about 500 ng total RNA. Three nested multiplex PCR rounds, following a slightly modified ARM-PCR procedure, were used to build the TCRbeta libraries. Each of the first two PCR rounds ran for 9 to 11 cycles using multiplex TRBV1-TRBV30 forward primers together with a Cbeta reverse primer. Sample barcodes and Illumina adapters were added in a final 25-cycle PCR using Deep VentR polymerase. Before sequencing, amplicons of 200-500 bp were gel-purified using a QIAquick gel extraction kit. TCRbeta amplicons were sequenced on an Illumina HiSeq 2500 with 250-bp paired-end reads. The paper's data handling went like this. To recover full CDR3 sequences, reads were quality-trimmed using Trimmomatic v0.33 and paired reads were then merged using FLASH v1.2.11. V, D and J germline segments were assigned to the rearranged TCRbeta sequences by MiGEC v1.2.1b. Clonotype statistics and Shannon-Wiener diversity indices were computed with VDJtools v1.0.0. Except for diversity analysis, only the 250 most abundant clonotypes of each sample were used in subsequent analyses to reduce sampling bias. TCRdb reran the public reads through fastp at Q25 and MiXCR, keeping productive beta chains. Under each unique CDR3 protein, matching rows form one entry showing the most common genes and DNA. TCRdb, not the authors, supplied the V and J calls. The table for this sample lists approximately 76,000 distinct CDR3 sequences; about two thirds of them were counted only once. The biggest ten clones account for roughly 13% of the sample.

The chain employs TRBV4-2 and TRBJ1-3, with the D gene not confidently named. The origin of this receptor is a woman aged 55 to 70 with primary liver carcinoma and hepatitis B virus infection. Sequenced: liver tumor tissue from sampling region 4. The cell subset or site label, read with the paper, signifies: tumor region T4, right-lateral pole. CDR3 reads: CASSQGGQSGITIYF. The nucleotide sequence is TGTGCCAGCAGCCAAGGGGGTCAGTCTGGAATCACCATATATTTT.